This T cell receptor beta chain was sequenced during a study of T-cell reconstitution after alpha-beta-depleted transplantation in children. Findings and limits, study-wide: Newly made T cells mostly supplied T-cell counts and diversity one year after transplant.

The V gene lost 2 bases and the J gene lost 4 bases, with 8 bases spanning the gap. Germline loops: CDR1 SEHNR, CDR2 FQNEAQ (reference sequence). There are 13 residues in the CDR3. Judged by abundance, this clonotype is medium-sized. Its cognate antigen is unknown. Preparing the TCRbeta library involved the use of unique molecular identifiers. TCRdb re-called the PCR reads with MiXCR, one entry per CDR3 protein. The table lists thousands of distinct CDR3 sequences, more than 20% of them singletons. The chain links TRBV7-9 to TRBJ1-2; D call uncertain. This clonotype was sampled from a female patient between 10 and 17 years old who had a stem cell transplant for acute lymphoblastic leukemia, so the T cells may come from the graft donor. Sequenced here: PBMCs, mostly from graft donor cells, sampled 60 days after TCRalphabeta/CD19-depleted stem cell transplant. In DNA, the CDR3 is TGTGCCAGCAGCTTAATCTCCGGCTATGGCTACACCTTC. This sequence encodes CASSLISGYGYTF.